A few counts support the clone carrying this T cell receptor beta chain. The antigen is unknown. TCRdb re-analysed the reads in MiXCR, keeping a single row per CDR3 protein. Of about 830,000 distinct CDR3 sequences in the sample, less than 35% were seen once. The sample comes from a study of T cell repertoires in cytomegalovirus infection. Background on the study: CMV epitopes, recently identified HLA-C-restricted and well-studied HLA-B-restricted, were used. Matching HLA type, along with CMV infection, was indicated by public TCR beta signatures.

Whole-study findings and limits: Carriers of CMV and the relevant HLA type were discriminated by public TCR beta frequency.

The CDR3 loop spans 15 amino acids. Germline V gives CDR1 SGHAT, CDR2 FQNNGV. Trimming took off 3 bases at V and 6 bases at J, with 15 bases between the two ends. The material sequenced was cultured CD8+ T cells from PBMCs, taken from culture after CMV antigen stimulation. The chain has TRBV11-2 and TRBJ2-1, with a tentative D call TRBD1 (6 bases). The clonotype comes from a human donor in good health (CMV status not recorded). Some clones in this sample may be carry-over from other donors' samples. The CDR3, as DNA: TGTGCCAGCAGCTTTGGAGTAGGACAGATCAATGAGCAGTTCTTC. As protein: CASSFGVGQINEQFF.